This T cell receptor beta chain was sequenced for a study of early T cells in non-severe SARS-CoV-2 infection. Study information: The authors sequenced bulk RNA from unsorted whole blood, leaving chains unpaired.

This clonotype was detected only a few times. The antigen is undetermined. From germline, CDR1 is MGHDK and CDR2 SYGVNS. The CDR3 has 14 amino acids. The V end was cut by 4 bases, the J end by 3 bases, with 10 bases between. Study observations and caveats: VDJdb matching skewed toward anti-spike CD8 responses, missing private and CD4 specificities.

Unique molecular identifiers were added to individual cDNA molecules. TCRdb itself ran the 5' RACE reads through MiXCR, one entry per CDR3 protein. The repertoire holds about 59,000 distinct CDR3 sequences, around 14% seen once, with 7.5% to 10% in the top ten. This receptor was taken from an adult who was a healthcare worker with PCR-confirmed SARS-CoV-2 infection or an uninfected control (not recorded which). The chain is built from TRBV25-1 and TRBJ2-4; D may match TRBD1 or TRBD2 (6 bases each). The material was whole blood, obtained at baseline. CDR3 region: CASSAGAGKNIQYF. The CDR3 DNA is TGTGCCAGCAGTGCGGGGGCGGGCAAAAACATTCAGTACTTC.